These 5 T cell receptor beta chains share one sample of origin, sequenced in a study of blood T cell repertoires in COVID-19 (TCRdb year 2020). Library generation was performed with the immunoSEQ multiplex PCR assay. Not all clones reach the TCRdb copy of this immuneACCESS table, which keeps in-frame sequences only. Checked studies attribute under half of the gap to unresolved V genes and leave the rest unexplained. This sample has 450,000 to 500,000 clones in its table, and 87% of those were observed once. Clones ranked in the top ten supply about 0.7% of the sample. The material sequenced was PBMCs or T cells enriched from blood (not recorded which). The receptors here all came from a woman aged 18-35 years who had recovered from COVID-19.

The chain recombines TRBV5-5 with TRBJ1-5, with TRBD1 matching 9 bases. The CDR3 extends over 14 amino acids. Germline loops: CDR1 SGHKS, CDR2 YYEKEE (reference sequence). The V and J ends lost 4 bases and 4 bases, in that order; junction bases with no gene match: 3. The CDR3: CASSGGTGNQPQHF. CDR3 bases: TGTGCCAGCAGCGGGGGGACAGGGAATCAGCCCCAGCATTTT.

The chain links TRBV6-5 to TRBJ1-1, with 9 bases identical to TRBD1. This CDR3 is built from 14 residues. J lost 5 bases, V lost 6 bases, and 7 bases had no gene match. Looked up from germline, CDR1 is MNHEY and CDR2 is SVGAGI. As DNA, the CDR3 is TGTGCCAGCAGAAGGACAGGGGAGGGGACTGAAGCTTTCTTT. It translates to CASRRTGEGTEAFF.

CDR3 sequence: CASLPRTGNQETQYF. The CDR3 DNA sequence: TGTGCCAGCCTGCCCAGGACAGGGAATCAAGAGACCCAGTACTTC. V gene TRBV28 combines with J gene TRBJ2-5; 8 positions agree with TRBD1. The junction had 10 bases not matched to a gene; V was cut back by 8 bases and J by 2 bases. CDR3 size: 15 residues. Germline values: CDR1 MDHEN, CDR2 SYDVKM.

V gene TRBV6-6 combines with J gene TRBJ1-2; perhaps TRBD1 as D (5 bases). The CDR3 is made up of 13 amino acids. V was cut by 2 bases and J by 1 base, with 5 bases left in between. Germline V gives CDR1 MNHNY, CDR2 SVGAGI (reference sequence). The CDR3 coding sequence is TGTGCCAGCAGTTACGACAGTAACTATGGCTACACCTTC. Amino acid sequence: CASSYDSNYGYTF.

This clone was counted between two and nine times. V is TRBV28 and J is TRBJ1-6; D perhaps matches TRBD1 (6 bases). The germline V gene encodes CDR1 MDHEN and CDR2 SYDVKM. The CDR3 contains 16 residues. V was shortened by 11 bases and J by 9 bases, with 26 bases between the two germline ends. The CDR3, as DNA: TGTGCCTCCCGAGGGGCAGGGGCGGTAATGGGTTCACCCCTCCACTTT. It yields the protein CASRGAGAVMGSPLHF. Using reference TRBV28 and TRBJ1-6 for the parts outside the CDR3, the full variable domain is DVKVTQSSRYLVKRTGEKVFLECVQDMDHENMFWYRQDPGLGLRLIYFSYDVKMKEKGDIPEGYSVSREKKERFSLILESASTNQTSMYLCASRGAGAVMGSPLHFGNGTRLTVT.